One T cell receptor beta chain is described in this entry. Antigen specificity is unknown. The data are from a study of shared clonotypes between healthy human individuals. Background on the study: CD4 naive and CD4 memory each took three plates per donor, while CD8 naive took two and CD8 memory one. The study, taken as a whole, reports: Although depth was large, rarefaction showed that sequencing of the sorted subsets was incomplete.

Each PCR replicate from the sorted subsets contained about 180 ng DNA, which is tens of thousands of T cell genomes. Only in-frame clones appear in the TCRdb table, and some are missing; sequencing was by immunoSEQ multiplex PCR. The table shows about 1.1 million clones, with about 72% occurring only once. V was trimmed by 0 bases and J by 5 bases, leaving 22 bases between them. The CDR3 consists of 17 residues. CDR1 and CDR2 (germline): GTSNPN, SVGIG (reference sequence). The material sequenced was memory CD4+ T cells from PBMCs. Specified subset: CD45RA-negative fraction. The chain recombines TRBV30 with TRBJ1-2; tentatively, D is TRBD1 (6 bases). This receptor was identified in a man between 18 and 35 years old in good health. Some clones in this sample may be carry-over from other donors' samples. The DNA of the CDR3 is TGTGCCTGGAGTGTGGTGAGTAGGGGGGGCGCCCATTATGGCTACACCTTC. Protein product: CAWSVVSRGGAHYGYTF.